This T cell receptor beta chain comes out of a study of blood T cell repertoires in COVID-19. Assay used: immunoSEQ multiplex PCR; TCRdb lists only in-frame clones, some missing. Of over 250,000 clones listed, 88% were seen once; the top ten hold over 4%. The specimen was peripheral blood. The clonotype originates from a man in his 60s who had recovered from COVID-19.

CDR3 DNA sequence: TGTGCCAGCAGTTACCTCGACGGGTCTGGAAACACCATATATTTT. As protein: CASSYLDGSGNTIYF. The chain links TRBV6-6 to TRBJ1-3, with D unclear. CDR1 is MNHNY and CDR2 is SVGAGI in the germline V gene (reference sequence). V lost 2 bases and J 1 base, leaving 9 bases between the germline ends. This CDR3 is 15 amino acids long.